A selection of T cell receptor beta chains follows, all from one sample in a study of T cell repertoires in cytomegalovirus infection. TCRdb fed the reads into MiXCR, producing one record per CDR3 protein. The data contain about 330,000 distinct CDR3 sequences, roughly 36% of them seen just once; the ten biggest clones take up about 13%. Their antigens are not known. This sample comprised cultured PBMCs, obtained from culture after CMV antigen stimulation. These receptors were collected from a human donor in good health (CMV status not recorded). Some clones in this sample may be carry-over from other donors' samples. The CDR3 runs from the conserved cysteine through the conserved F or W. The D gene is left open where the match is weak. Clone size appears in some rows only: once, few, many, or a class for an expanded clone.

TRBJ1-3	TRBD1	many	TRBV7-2	TGTGCCAGCAGCTTAGAAGGGGGCAGTGGAAACACCATATATTTT	CASSLEGGSGNTIYF
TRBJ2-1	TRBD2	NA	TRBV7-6	TGTGCCAGCAGCTTCGGGACTACTGACAATGAGCAGTTCTTC	CASSFGTTDNEQFF
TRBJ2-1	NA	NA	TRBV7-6	TGTGCCAGCAGCTTATCTAGCATGGCCTACAATGAGCAGTTCTTC	CASSLSSMAYNEQFF
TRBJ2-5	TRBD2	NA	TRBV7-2	TGTGCCAGCAGCTTAGGGTTACTAGCGGGAGGTGCATGGGAGACCCAGTACTTC	CASSLGLLAGGAWETQYF
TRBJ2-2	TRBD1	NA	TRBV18	TGTGCCAGCTCAGCAGCCCGGGACAGGGCCGCCACCGGGGAGCTGTTTTTT	CASSAARDRAATGELFF
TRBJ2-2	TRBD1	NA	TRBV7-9	TGTGCCAGCAGCAGGGACAGCTGGACCGGGGAGCTGTTTTTT	CASSRDSWTGELFF
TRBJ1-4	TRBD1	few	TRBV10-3	TGTGCCATCGCCAGACAGGGGACTAATGAAAAACTGTTTTTT	CAIARQGTNEKLFF
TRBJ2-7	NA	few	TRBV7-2	TGTGCCAGCAGCCGATTAAACGGCGAGCAGTACTTC	CASSRLNGEQYF
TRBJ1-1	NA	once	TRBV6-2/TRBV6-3	TGTGCCAGCAGTCAGCATACAGGGAACACTGAAGCTTTCTTT	CASSQHTGNTEAFF
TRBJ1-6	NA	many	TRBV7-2	TGTGCCAGCAGCATCGAGGGAGGACGGAATTCACCCCTCCACTTT	CASSIEGGRNSPLHF
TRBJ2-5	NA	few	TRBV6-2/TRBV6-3	TGTGCCAGCAGGACGCAAGAGACCCAGTACTTC	CASRTQETQYF
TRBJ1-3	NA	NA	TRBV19	TGTGCCAGTAAACAGGGAGCTGGAAACACCATATATTTT	CASKQGAGNTIYF
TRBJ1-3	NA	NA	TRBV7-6	TGTGCCAGCAGCTTAGAAGGGACCATCTCTGGAAACACCATATATTTT	CASSLEGTISGNTIYF
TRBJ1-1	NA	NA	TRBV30	TGTGCCTGGAGTGTACGGCGGGCCGAAGCTTTCTTT	CAWSVRRAEAFF
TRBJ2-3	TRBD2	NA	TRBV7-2	TGTGCCAGCAGCTTAGTTGTATTGGCGGGACTAGCAGATACGCAGTATTTT	CASSLVVLAGLADTQYF
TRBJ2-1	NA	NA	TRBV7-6	TGTGCCAGCAGCTTAGACGGGGATGAGCAGTTCTTC	CASSLDGDEQFF
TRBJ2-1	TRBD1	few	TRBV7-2	TGTGCCAGCAGCTTAGAAATAGCAGGGGGCAATGAGCAGTTCTTC	CASSLEIAGGNEQFF
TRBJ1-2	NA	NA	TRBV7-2	TGTGCCAGCAGCCCCGGGACCCGGAGAGGCTACACCTTC	CASSPGTRRGYTF
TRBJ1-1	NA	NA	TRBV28	TGTGCCAGCAGTTTACCCCGAGGAGTTACTGAAGCTTTCTTT	CASSLPRGVTEAFF
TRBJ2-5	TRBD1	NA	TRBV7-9	TGTGCCAGCAGCCCGAGGGGGCTTCTCATAGAGACCCAGTACTTC	CASSPRGLLIETQYF
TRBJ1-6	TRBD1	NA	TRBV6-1	TGTGCCAGCAGTCCCGGGGACAGGGATAATTCACCCCTCCACTTT	CASSPGDRDNSPLHF
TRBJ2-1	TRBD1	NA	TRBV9	TGTGCCAGCAGCGTGAGGGGGCTTTACAATGAGCAGTTCTTC	CASSVRGLYNEQFF
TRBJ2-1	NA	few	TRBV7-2	TGTGCCAGCAGCCTAAACAGCCTCTACAATGAGCAGTTCTTC	CASSLNSLYNEQFF
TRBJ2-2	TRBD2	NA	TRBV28	TGTGCCAGCAGTTTAGAGGGACTAGCGGATGGATCCGGGGAGCTGTTTTTT	CASSLEGLADGSGELFF
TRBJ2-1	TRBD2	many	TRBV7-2	TGTGCCAGCAGCTTAGAAGGACTAGGGGCCAATGAGCAGTTCTTC	CASSLEGLGANEQFF
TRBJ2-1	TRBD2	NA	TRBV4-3	TGCGCCAGCAGCCAAGAGAGGCTAGCGGGTCCCTACAATGAGCAGTTCTTC	CASSQERLAGPYNEQFF
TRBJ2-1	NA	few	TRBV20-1	TGCAGTGCTAAATACCCACTCGGGGGCTCCTACAATGAGCAGTTCTTC	CSAKYPLGGSYNEQFF
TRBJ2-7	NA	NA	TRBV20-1	TGCAGTGCTTCCCGGACATTCCTACGCGAGCAGTACTTC	CSASRTFLREQYF
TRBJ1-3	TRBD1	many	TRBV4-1	TGCGCCAGCAGCCAGACAGGGGCTTTTGGAAACACCATATATTTT	CASSQTGAFGNTIYF
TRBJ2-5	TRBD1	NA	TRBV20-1	TGCAGTGCTAACTACCCTCAGGGGGCCGGAGAGACCCAGTACTTC	CSANYPQGAGETQYF
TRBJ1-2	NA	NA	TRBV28	TGTGCCAGCAGTCCGGGGGGCTCTAACTATGGCTACACCTTC	CASSPGGSNYGYTF
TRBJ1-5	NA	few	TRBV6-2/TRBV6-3	TGTGCCAGCAGTCGGGGGGGGTTAAGCAATCAGCCCCAGCATTTT	CASSRGGLSNQPQHF
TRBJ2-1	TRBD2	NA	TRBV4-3	TGCGCCAGCAGCCAAACCGGACTAGCGGGAAGGTATGAGCAGTTCTTC	CASSQTGLAGRYEQFF
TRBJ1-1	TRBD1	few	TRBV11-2	TGTGCCAGCAGCTTAGCGGACAGGGGCACTGAAGCTTTCTTT	CASSLADRGTEAFF
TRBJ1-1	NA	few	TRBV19	TGTGCCAGTACCTCCATAGGGGGAAACACTGAAGCTTTCTTT	CASTSIGGNTEAFF
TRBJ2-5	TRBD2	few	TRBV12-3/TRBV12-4	TGTGCCAGCAGGAGCGGGGCTCAAGAGACCCAGTACTTC	CASRSGAQETQYF
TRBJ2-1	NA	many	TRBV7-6	TGTGCCAGCAGCTTAGCAGGGCGTTACAATGAGCAGTTCTTC	CASSLAGRYNEQFF
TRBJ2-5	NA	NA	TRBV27	TGTGCCAGCAGTCCCCCCGGGGGTAGCGCCTGGGAGACCCAGTACTTC	CASSPPGGSAWETQYF
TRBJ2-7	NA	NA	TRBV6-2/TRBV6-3	TGTGCCAGTAGTCTGGCTGATACAAACTACGAGCAGTACTTC	CASSLADTNYEQYF
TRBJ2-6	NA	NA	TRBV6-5	TGTGCCAGCAGGACTATTTCCTCTGGGGCCAACGTCCTGACTTTC	CASRTISSGANVLTF
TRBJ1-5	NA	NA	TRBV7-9	TGTGCCAGCACCTATGGGCAGGAAAGCAATCAGCCCCAGCATTTT	CASTYGQESNQPQHF
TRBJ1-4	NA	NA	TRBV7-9	TGTGCCAGCAGCTCTATCCCAACAGTCGGGGAAAAACTGTTTTTT	CASSSIPTVGEKLFF
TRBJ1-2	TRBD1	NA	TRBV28	TGTGCCAGCAGCCCCCCGGGACAGGGGGCGCGCGGCTACACCTTC	CASSPPGQGARGYTF
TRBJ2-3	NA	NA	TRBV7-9	TGTGCCAGCAGGGAGGGTACGACTAGCACAGATACGCAGTATTTT	CASREGTTSTDTQYF
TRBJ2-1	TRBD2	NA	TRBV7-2	TGTGCCAGCAGCTTAGAGGCTAGCGGGTCCTTTGGGAGCTCCTACAATGAGCAGTTCTTC	CASSLEASGSFGSSYNEQFF
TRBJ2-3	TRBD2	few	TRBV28	TGTGCCAGCAGGCTAGCGGCTGCAGGTACAGATACGCAGTATTTT	CASRLAAAGTDTQYF
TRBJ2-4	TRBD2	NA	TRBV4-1	TGCGCCAGCAGCCAGAGAGCGGGAGGACAAAACATTCAGTACTTC	CASSQRAGGQNIQYF
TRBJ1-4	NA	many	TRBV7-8	TGTGCCAGCAGCTCGGGGGGTCCAGGGGCGGGTGAAAAACTGTTTTTT	CASSSGGPGAGEKLFF
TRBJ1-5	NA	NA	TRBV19	TGTGCCAGTAGGGTTAACTACAGGGCAGGTAATCAGCCCCAGCATTTT	CASRVNYRAGNQPQHF
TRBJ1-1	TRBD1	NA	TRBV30	TGTGCCTGGAGCACAGGGGCCGGGGGCACTGAAGCTTTCTTT	CAWSTGAGGTEAFF